The TCR beta chain described here comes from a study of human T cells and chemical hapten exposure. Time point meaning: pre-sensitization, week 0. As for treatment: therapeutic diphenylcyclopropenone sensitization with weekly scalp DPC. V was shortened by 5 bases and J by 4 bases, with 8 bases between the two germline ends. The CDR3 runs 12 residues. Germline loops: CDR1 LGHDT, CDR2 YNNKEL (reference sequence). Study conclusions and caveats: Because they had alopecia, donors may respond immunologically unlike healthy people. Counts of TCRs above 1 in 1000 frequency stayed unchanged with DPC sensitization.

Only a few counts were recorded for this clonotype. Its target is not known. What the library attached to individual cDNA molecules were unique molecular identifiers. In the study's own analysis: Approximately 100,000 TCRs per sample was the median, with a range of about 20,000 to 690,600. One entry per CDR3 protein, called by TCRdb with MiXCR from the RACE reads. These V and J calls are TCRdb output, not the study's own analysis. This table has around 300,000 distinct CDR3 sequences, roughly 6% appearing once. The sequenced sample was whole blood, obtained in connection with sensitization to the hapten diphenylcyclopropenone (DPC). The V gene is TRBV3-1, the J gene TRBJ2-5, with D unclear. This sequence was found in a woman aged 18 to 35 with alopecia areata. Some clones in this sample may be carry-over from other donors' samples. The CDR3, as DNA: TGTGCCAGCAGCATGTATGGAGAGACCCAGTACTTC. It translates to CASSMYGETQYF.